What follows are 27 T cell receptor beta chains derived from one specimen sequenced in a study of blood T cell repertoires in COVID-19. Sequencing used immunoSEQ multiplex PCR; TCRdb keeps in-frame clones, though not all of them. This sample has around 41,000 clones, with roughly 81% found just once. The sample was peripheral blood. The receptors derive from a human donor in a cohort sampled during active COVID-19.

This chain links TRBV4-2 with TRBJ2-5, with TRBD2 matching 7 bases. The V gene end was trimmed by 0 bases and the J gene end by 1 base; junction bases not matched to a gene: 8. Germline values: CDR1 LGHNA, CDR2 YNFKEQ. This CDR3 has 17 amino acids. CDR3: CASSQELSGFPQETQYF. In nucleotides, the CDR3 is TGTGCCAGCAGCCAAGAGCTTAGCGGGTTCCCCCAAGAGACCCAGTACTTC.

The CDR3 reads CASSGRANTEAFF. The CDR3 nucleotides read TGTGCCAGCAGCGGCAGGGCGAACACTGAAGCTTTCTTT. The chain links TRBV5-6 to TRBJ1-1; maybe TRBD1 (5 bases). This CDR3 contains 13 residues. CDR1 is SGHDT and CDR2 is YYEEEE in the germline V gene. V was pared by 4 bases and J by 1 base, with 8 bases between.

The J gene is TRBJ2-7, the V gene TRBV25-1; 11 positions match TRBD2. The CDR3 loop spans 15 amino acids. V lost 3 bases, J lost 3 bases, and 4 bases stayed unmatched. CDR1 is MGHDK, CDR2 SYGVNS, per germline. This CDR3 reads CASSEATSGDYEQYF. The DNA for the CDR3 is TGTGCCAGCAGTGAGGCGACTAGCGGGGACTACGAGCAGTACTTC.

V and J are TRBV5-8 and TRBJ2-2; 7 bases are a match to TRBD1. CDR3 size: 14 residues. Germline CDR1 reads SGHTS; CDR2 reads YDEGEE. J gave up 5 bases and V 0 bases, and 1 base lay outside the gene matches. In nucleotides, the CDR3 is TGTGCCAGCAGCTTGGGCAGGGGGACCGGGGAGCTGTTTTTT. Amino acid sequence: CASSLGRGTGELFF.

V usage is TRBV15 and J usage is TRBJ2-3, with 7 bases aligning to TRBD2. The CDR3 is 16 amino acids. Unmatched junction bases numbered 4, after V lost 1 base and J lost 0 bases. CDR1 and CDR2 (germline): LNHNV, YYDKDF (reference sequence). The CDR3 sequence: CATSRGPAGSTDTQYF. CDR3 coding DNA: TGTGCCACCAGCAGAGGTCCAGCGGGGAGCACAGATACGCAGTATTTT.

This CDR3 reads CASSPRTSGGYNEQFF. In DNA, the CDR3 is TGCGCCAGCAGCCCGAGGACTAGCGGGGGGTACAATGAGCAGTTCTTC. J is TRBJ2-1 and V is TRBV4-1; TRBD2 matches 14 bases. The V and J ends lost 4 bases and 4 bases, in that order; junction bases with no gene match: 3. Germline V gene data show CDR1 as MGHRA and CDR2 as YSYEKL. This CDR3 region has 16 residues.

This clone came up once. This rearrangement joins TRBV4-1 to TRBJ2-1; TRBD2 agrees at 11 bases. Looked up from germline, CDR1 is MGHRA and CDR2 is YSYEKL. V shed 0 bases and J 6 bases; nucleotides not matched to a gene: 4. The CDR3 sequence is 16 residues long. The CDR3 nucleotides read TGCGCCAGCAGCCAAGATTTCCTAGCGGGGGGCAATGAGCAGTTCTTC. Its protein product is CASSQDFLAGGNEQFF.

V usage is TRBV7-2 and J usage is TRBJ1-1; 7 positions agree with TRBD1. This CDR3 comprises 13 residues. J lost 7 bases, V lost 5 bases, and 7 bases had no gene match. From germline, CDR1 is SGHTA and CDR2 FQGNSA. The DNA for the CDR3 is TGTGCCAGCAGCAGAGACAGGGCGGGTGAAGCTTTCTTT. This gives the protein CASSRDRAGEAFF.

This clone was found a few times. The CDR3 sequence is CASSLGRAEAFF. Written as DNA, the CDR3 is TGCGCCAGCAGCTTGGGTCGCGCTGAAGCTTTCTTT. V and J are TRBV5-1 and TRBJ1-1; D unresolved. Germline V gives CDR1 SGHRS, CDR2 YFSETQ. The CDR3 consists of 12 residues. V lost 0 bases to trimming and J lost 6 bases, with 6 bases between them.

The chain carries TRBV7-3 and TRBJ2-3, with 12 bases aligning to TRBD2. Germline V gives CDR1 SGHTA, CDR2 FQGTGA. The length of the CDR3 is 17 residues. V gave up 5 bases and J gave up 2 bases; unmatched junction bases: 8. This chain's CDR3 is CASSATSGGLLTDTQYF. In DNA, the CDR3 is TGTGCCAGCAGCGCCACTAGCGGGGGGCTCCTCACAGATACGCAGTATTTT.

This clone was recorded once. The CDR3 sequence is CASKFRQNNQPQHF. The CDR3 DNA is TGTGCCAGTAAGTTCCGACAGAACAATCAGCCCCAGCATTTT. J is TRBJ1-5 and V is TRBV19, with D possibly TRBD1 on 5 matching bases. Trimming left V 7 bases short and J 3 bases short, with 13 bases between. CDR3 length: 14 amino acids. Germline loops: CDR1 LNHDA, CDR2 SQIVND (reference sequence).

The genes are TRBV4-1 and TRBJ1-6, with D possibly TRBD1 on 6 matching bases. V lost 1 base and J 8 bases, leaving 12 bases between the germline ends. This CDR3 is 15 amino acids long. CDR1 MGHRA and CDR2 YSYEKL come from the germline V gene. Here the CDR3 reads CASSQVYRADSPLHF. The CDR3 bases are TGCGCCAGCAGCCAAGTATACAGGGCGGATTCACCCCTCCACTTT.

The J gene is TRBJ1-6, the V gene TRBV29-1; no reliable D call. The CDR3 is 13 amino acids. The ends were cut back, 7 bases at V and 5 bases at J, with 12 bases in the middle. Per the germline V gene, CDR1 is SQVTM and CDR2 is ANQGSEA. CDR3 sequence (DNA): TGCAGCGCCCGGTCGGGTGATAATTCACCCCTCCACTTT. It encodes CSARSGDNSPLHF.

The chain carries TRBV29-1 and TRBJ1-1; possibly TRBD1 for D (5 bases). The germline V and J ends were trimmed by 4 bases and 8 bases, with 11 bases remaining between them. The germline V gene encodes CDR1 SQVTM and CDR2 ANQGSEA. CDR3 length: 11 residues. CDR3 region: CSVVTGWEAFF. CDR3 in DNA: TGCAGCGTTGTAACAGGATGGGAAGCTTTCTTT.

CDR3 DNA sequence: TGTGCCAGCAACCGGGGGGGCCGGACCGGGGAGCTGTTTTTT. Its protein product is CASNRGGRTGELFF. The chain carries TRBV6-5 and TRBJ2-2, with TRBD2 matching over 8 bases. J was trimmed by 5 bases and V by 7 bases; bases with no gene match: 6. The CDR3 loop spans 14 amino acids. CDR1 and CDR2 (germline): MNHEY, SVGAGI.

The chain couples TRBV3-1 (or the pseudogene TRBV3-2) to TRBJ2-5; 8 bases map to TRBD2. Germline trimming cut 7 bases from V and 4 bases from J; bases unmatched to any gene: 5. The CDR3 consists of 13 residues. Germline-derived CDR1 and CDR2 are LGHDT and YNNKEL (reference sequence). The CDR3 DNA reads TGTGCCAGCACCACGGGGGGGCTAGAGACCCAGTACTTC. This codes for CASTTGGLETQYF.

The chain has TRBV6-5 and TRBJ2-7, with 12 bases matching TRBD2. Germline V gene lookup returns CDR1 MNHEY and CDR2 SVGAGI. The V gene end was trimmed by 8 bases and the J gene end by 3 bases; junction bases not matched to a gene: 5. This CDR3 has 14 amino acids. The CDR3 DNA sequence: TGTGCCAGCTTACGACTAGCGGGGGACTACGAGCAGTACTTC. Its protein product is CASLRLAGDYEQYF.

This clone appeared a single time. The chain uses TRBV7-9 and TRBJ1-5; no definite D call. The CDR3 covers 14 residues. Germline assignment: CDR1 SEHNR and CDR2 FQNEAQ (reference sequence). Trimming removed 5 bases from V and 4 bases from J, with 12 bases in between. Written as DNA, the CDR3 is TGTGCCAGCAGCCGCGAGGGATTAAATCAGCCCCAGCATTTT. This sequence encodes CASSREGLNQPQHF.

This clone showed up just a few times. This sequence joins TRBV5-5 and TRBJ1-1; D may be TRBD1 (5 bases). The CDR3 has 13 residues. Germline CDR1 SGHKS, CDR2 YYEKEE (reference sequence). Trimming cost V 3 bases and J 5 bases, with 11 bases left between them. CDR3: CASSSPGETEAFF. CDR3 coding DNA: TGTGCCAGCAGCTCCCCGGGGGAGACTGAAGCTTTCTTT.

This chain links TRBV3-1 (or the pseudogene TRBV3-2) with TRBJ1-1, with TRBD1 matching 10 bases. Germline-derived CDR1 and CDR2 are LGHDT and YNNKEL (reference sequence). With V trimmed by 8 bases and J by 5 bases, 5 bases remained unmatched. The length of the CDR3 is 13 residues. The CDR3 DNA reads TGTGCCAGCGACAGGGGGCGCGGGACTGAAGCTTTCTTT. Translating gives CASDRGRGTEAFF.

The chain links TRBV5-6 to TRBJ2-5, with 8 bases aligning to TRBD1. CDR3 length: 14 amino acids. The germline CDR1 and CDR2 sequences are SGHDT and YYEEEE. With V trimmed by 4 bases and J by 1 base, 3 bases remained unmatched. Here the CDR3 DNA reads TGTGCCAGCAGCGGAACAGGGGGCCAAGAGACCCAGTACTTC. It translates to CASSGTGGQETQYF.

This chain links TRBV4-1 with TRBJ1-2; 8 bases match TRBD1. Germline CDR1 and CDR2: MGHRA and YSYEKL. The V and J ends lost 4 bases and 2 bases, in that order; junction bases with no gene match: 6. This CDR3 is 15 amino acids long. CDR3: CASSLFRTGNYGYTF. CDR3 nucleotides: TGCGCCAGCAGCCTTTTCCGGACAGGGAACTATGGCTACACCTTC.

V gene TRBV7-9 combines with J gene TRBJ1-5; D gene uncertain. Trimming removed 5 bases at V and 4 bases at J, with 12 bases between. The CDR3 spans 14 residues. Germline V gene lookup returns CDR1 SEHNR and CDR2 FQNEAQ (reference sequence). The CDR3 DNA reads TGTGCCAGCAGCGGCAGAGGAGGGAATCAGCCCCAGCATTTT. Protein product: CASSGRGGNQPQHF.

This chain connects TRBV7-6 to TRBJ2-2; the D gene is possibly TRBD1 (5 bases). CDR1 SGHVS and CDR2 FNYEAQ come from the germline V gene. V dropped 6 bases and J dropped 1 base, with 9 bases sitting between them. This CDR3 contains 14 residues. The CDR3 DNA sequence: TGTGCCAGCAGTCGACAGCTGAACACCGGGGAGCTGTTTTTT. Protein sequence: CASSRQLNTGELFF. Full variable domain (missing parts from reference TRBV7-6 and TRBJ2-2): GAGVSQSPRYKVTKRGQDVALRCDPISGHVSLYWYRQALGQGPEFLTYFNYEAQQDKSGLPNDRFSAERPEGSISTLTIQRTEQRDSAMYRCASSRQLNTGELFFGEGSRLTVL.

The chain recombines TRBV18 with TRBJ2-5; 8 positions agree with TRBD2. Trimming at V came to 8 bases and at J to 2 bases, leaving 10 bases not matched to a gene. Germline V gene lookup returns CDR1 KGHSH and CDR2 LQKENI. This CDR3 comprises 15 residues. This chain's CDR3 is CASGKRGSGQETQYF. CDR3 bases: TGTGCCAGCGGGAAGCGGGGGTCGGGGCAAGAGACCCAGTACTTC.

The chain is built from TRBV6-1 and TRBJ1-1; 12 nucleotides agree with TRBD1. The CDR3 runs 15 residues. V was clipped by 3 bases and J by 12 bases; unmatched bases: 11. CDR1 MNHNS and CDR2 SASEGT come from the germline V gene. The CDR3 coding sequence is TGTGCCAGCAGTGAGACGAACCGGGACAGGGGGCTTTCTTTCTTT. Translating it yields CASSETNRDRGLSFF.

This clone was observed a single time. V and J are TRBV6-1 and TRBJ1-4; 9 bases fit TRBD1. J lost 6 bases, V lost 3 bases, and 5 bases had no gene match. Germline V gene lookup returns CDR1 MNHNS and CDR2 SASEGT. The CDR3 totals 15 residues. CDR3 protein: CASSETGGFDEKLFF. The CDR3, as DNA: TGTGCCAGCAGTGAGACAGGGGGTTTTGATGAAAAACTGTTTTTT.